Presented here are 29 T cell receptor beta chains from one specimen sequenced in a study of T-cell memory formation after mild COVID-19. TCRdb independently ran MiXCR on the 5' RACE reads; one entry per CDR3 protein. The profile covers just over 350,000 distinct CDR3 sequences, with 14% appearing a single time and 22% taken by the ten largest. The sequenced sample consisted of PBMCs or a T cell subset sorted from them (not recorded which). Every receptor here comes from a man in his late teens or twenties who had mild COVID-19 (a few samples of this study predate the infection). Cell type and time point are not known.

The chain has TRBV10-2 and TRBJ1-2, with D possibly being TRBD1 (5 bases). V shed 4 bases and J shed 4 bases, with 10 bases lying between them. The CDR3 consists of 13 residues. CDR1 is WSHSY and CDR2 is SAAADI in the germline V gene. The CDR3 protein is CASSGQTLYGYTF. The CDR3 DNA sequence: TGCGCCAGCAGTGGACAGACCCTCTATGGCTACACCTTC.

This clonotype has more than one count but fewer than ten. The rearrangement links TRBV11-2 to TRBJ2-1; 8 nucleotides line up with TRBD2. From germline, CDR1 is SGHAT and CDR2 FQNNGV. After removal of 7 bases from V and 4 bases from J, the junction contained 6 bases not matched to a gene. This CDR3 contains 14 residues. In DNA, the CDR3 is TGTGCCAGCACCCGACTAGCGTTTTACAATGAGCAGTTCTTC. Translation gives CASTRLAFYNEQFF.

DNA of the CDR3: TGTGCCAGCAGCTTACCCGGGACAAACCAATTCCAAGAGACCCAGTACTTC. Amino acids: CASSLPGTNQFQETQYF. J is TRBJ2-5 and V is TRBV9; D is perhaps TRBD1 (6 bases). CDR3 length equals 17 residues. In germline, CDR1 is SGDLS, CDR2 YYNGEE. Trimming shortened V by 4 bases and J by 1 base, and 20 bases separated the two germline ends. Together with reference TRBV9 and TRBJ2-5, the CDR3 gives the full variable domain: DSGVTQTPKHLITATGQRVTLRCSPRSGDLSVYWYQQSLDQGLQFLIQYYNGEERAKGNILERFSAQQFPDLHSELNLSSLELGDSALYFCASSLPGTNQFQETQYFGPGTRLLVL.

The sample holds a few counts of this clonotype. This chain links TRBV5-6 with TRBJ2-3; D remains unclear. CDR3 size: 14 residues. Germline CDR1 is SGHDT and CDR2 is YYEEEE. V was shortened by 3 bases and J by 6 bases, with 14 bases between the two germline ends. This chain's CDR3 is CASSSISVGDTQYF. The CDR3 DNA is TGTGCCAGCAGCTCTATCAGTGTGGGGGATACGCAGTATTTT.

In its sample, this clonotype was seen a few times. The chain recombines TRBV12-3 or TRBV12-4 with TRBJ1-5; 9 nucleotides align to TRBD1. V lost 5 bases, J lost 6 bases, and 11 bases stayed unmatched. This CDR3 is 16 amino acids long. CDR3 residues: CASSGTGSLLGQPQHF. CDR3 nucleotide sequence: TGTGCCAGCAGTGGGACAGGGTCTCTTTTGGGTCAGCCCCAGCATTTT.

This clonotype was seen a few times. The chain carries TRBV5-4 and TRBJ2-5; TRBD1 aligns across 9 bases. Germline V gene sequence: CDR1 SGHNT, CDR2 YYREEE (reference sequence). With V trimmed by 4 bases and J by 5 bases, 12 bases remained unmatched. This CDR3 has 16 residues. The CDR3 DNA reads TGTGCCAGCAGCCCGACCGGGACAGGGTCCGAGGAGACCCAGTACTTC. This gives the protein CASSPTGTGSEETQYF. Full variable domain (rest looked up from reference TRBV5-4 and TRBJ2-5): ETGVTQSPTHLIKTRGQQVTLRCSSQSGHNTVSWYQQALGQGPQFIFQYYREEENGRGNFPPRFSGLQFPNYSSELNVNALELDDSALYLCASSPTGTGSEETQYFGPGTRLLVL.

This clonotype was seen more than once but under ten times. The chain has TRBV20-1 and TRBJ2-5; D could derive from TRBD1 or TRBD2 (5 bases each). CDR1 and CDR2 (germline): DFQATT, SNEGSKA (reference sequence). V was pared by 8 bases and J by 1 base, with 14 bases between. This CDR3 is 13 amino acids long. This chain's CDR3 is CSPSPGAQETQYF. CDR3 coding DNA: TGCAGTCCCTCCCCCGGGGCCCAAGAGACCCAGTACTTC.

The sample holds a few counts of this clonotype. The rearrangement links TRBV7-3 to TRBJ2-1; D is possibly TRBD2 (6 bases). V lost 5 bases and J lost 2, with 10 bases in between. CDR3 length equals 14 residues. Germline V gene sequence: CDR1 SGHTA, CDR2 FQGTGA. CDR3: CASSPRGTYNEQFF. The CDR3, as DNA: TGTGCCAGCAGCCCTCGGGGGACCTACAATGAGCAGTTCTTC.

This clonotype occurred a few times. CDR3 coding DNA: TGTGCCAGCAGCTCTGGGGACTTGACGGCATACGAGCAGTACGTC. It yields the protein CASSSGDLTAYEQYV. The chain has TRBV6-6 and TRBJ2-7; possibly TRBD2 for D (6 bases). Germline V CDR1 and CDR2: MNHNY, SVGAGI (reference sequence). V lost 6 bases and J 4 bases, leaving 19 bases between the germline ends. This CDR3 is 15 amino acids long.

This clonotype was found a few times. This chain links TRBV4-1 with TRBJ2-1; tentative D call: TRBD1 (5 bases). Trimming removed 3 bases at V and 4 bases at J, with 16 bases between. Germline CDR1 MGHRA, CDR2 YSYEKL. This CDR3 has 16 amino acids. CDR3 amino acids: CASSHPPDTIYNEQFF. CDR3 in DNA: TGCGCCAGCAGCCATCCCCCGGACACGATTTACAATGAGCAGTTCTTC.

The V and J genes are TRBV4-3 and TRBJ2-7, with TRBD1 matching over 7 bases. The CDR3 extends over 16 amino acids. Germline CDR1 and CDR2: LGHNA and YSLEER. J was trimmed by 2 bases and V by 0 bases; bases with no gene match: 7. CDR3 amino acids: CASSQEKTGRTYEQYF. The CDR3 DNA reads TGCGCCAGCAGCCAAGAGAAGACAGGGAGAACCTACGAGCAGTACTTC.

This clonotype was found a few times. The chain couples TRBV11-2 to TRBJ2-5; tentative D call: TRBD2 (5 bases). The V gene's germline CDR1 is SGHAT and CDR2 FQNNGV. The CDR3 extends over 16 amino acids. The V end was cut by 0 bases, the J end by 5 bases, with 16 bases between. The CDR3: CASSLDGVYRRETQYF. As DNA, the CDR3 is TGTGCCAGCAGCTTAGACGGGGTCTACCGGCGGGAGACCCAGTACTTC.

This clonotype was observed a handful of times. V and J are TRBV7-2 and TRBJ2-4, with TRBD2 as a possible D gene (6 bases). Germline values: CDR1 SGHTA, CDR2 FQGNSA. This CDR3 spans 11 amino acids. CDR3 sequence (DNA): TGTGCGGGAGGCGGGGTGAACATTCAGTACTTC. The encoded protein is CAGGGVNIQYF.

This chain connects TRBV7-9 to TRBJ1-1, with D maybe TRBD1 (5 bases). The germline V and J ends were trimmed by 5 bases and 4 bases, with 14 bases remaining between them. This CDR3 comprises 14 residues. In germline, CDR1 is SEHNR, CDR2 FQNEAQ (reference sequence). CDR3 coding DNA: TGTGCCAGCAGCCCTAAGGGGCATATCACTGAAGCTTTCTTT. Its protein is CASSPKGHITEAFF.

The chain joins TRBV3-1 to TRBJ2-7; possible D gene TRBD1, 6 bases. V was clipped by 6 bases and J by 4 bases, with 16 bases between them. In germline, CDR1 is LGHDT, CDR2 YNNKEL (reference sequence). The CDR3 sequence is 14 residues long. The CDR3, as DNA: TGTGCCAGCAGACCTAGGGACACCGAATACGAGCAGTACTTC. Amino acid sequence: CASRPRDTEYEQYF.

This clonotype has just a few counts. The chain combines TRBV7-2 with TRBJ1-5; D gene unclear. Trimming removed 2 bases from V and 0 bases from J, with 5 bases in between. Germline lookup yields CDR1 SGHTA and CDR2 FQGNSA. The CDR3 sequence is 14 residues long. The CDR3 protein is CASSLYDSNQPQHF. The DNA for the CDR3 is TGTGCCAGCAGCTTATACGATAGCAATCAGCCCCAGCATTTT.

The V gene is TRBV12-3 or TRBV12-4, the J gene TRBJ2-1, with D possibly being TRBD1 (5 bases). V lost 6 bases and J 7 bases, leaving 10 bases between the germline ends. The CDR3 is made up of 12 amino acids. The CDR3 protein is CASSNQGNEQFF. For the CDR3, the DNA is TGTGCCAGCAGCAACCAGGGTAATGAGCAGTTCTTC.

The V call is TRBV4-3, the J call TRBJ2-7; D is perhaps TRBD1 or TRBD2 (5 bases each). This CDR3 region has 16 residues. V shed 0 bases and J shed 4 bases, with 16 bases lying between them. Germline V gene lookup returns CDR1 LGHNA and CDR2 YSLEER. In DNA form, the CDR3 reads TGCGCCAGCAGCCAAGATAGGGGAGACGGAGGATACGAGCAGTACTTC. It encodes CASSQDRGDGGYEQYF.

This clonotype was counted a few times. The CDR3 DNA sequence: TGCAGTGCTAGCCTTGCGGGGGGCGCAGATACGCAGTATTTT. This codes for CSASLAGGADTQYF. V and J are TRBV20-1 and TRBJ2-3, with 8 bases aligning to TRBD2. CDR1 is DFQATT and CDR2 is SNEGSKA in the germline V gene (reference sequence). V trimming: 3 bases; J trimming: 4 bases; junction bases outside the gene matches: 6. This CDR3 comprises 14 residues.

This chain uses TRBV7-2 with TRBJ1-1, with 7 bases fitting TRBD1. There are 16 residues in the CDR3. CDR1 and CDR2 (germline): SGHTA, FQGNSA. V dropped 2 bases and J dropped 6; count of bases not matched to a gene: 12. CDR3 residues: CASSLWDRAFLAEAFF. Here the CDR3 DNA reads TGTGCCAGCAGCTTATGGGACAGAGCCTTTCTCGCTGAAGCTTTCTTT.

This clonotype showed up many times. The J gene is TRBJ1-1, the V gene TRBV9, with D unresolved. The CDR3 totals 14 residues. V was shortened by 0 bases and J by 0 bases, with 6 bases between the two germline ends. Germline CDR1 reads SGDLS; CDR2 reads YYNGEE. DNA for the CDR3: TGTGCCAGCAGCGTAGGTCCGGTGAACACTGAAGCTTTCTTT. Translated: CASSVGPVNTEAFF.

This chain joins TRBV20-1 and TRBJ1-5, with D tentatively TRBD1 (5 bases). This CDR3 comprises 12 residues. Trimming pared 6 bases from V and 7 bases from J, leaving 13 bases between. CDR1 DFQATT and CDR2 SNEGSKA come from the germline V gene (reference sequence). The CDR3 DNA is TGCAGTGCCTGGGGGGGGGACCAGCCCCAGCATTTT. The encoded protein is CSAWGGDQPQHF.

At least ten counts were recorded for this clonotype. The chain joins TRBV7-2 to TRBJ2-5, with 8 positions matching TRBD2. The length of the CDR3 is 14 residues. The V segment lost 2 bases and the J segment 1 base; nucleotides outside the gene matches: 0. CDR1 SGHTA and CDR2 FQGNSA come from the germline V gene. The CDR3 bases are TGTGCCAGCAGCTTAAGCGGGAGCCAAGAGACCCAGTACTTC. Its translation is CASSLSGSQETQYF.

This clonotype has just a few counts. Written as DNA, the CDR3 is TGTGCCACCGGCGGGAACACTGAAGCTTTCTTT. Protein sequence: CATGGNTEAFF. The chain has TRBV24-1 and TRBJ1-1; D remains unclear. The V and J ends lost 9 bases and 1 base respectively, with 5 bases between them. Germline CDR1 and CDR2: KGHDR and SFDVKD. This CDR3 comprises 11 residues.

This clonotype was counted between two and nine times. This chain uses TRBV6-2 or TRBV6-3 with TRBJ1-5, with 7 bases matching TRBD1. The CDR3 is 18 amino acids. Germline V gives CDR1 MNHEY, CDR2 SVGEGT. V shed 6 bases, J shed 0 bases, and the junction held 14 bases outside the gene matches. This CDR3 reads CASRDRDRSFYSNQPQHF. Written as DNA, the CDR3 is TGTGCCAGCAGAGACCGGGACAGAAGTTTCTATAGCAATCAGCCCCAGCATTTT.

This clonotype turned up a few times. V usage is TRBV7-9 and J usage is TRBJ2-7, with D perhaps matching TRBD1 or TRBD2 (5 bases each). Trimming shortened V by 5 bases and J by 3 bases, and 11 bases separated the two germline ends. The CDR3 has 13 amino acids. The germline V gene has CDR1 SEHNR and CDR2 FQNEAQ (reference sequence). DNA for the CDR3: TGTGCCAGCAGCCGGGACGGAGTCTACGAGCAGTACTTC. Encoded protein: CASSRDGVYEQYF.

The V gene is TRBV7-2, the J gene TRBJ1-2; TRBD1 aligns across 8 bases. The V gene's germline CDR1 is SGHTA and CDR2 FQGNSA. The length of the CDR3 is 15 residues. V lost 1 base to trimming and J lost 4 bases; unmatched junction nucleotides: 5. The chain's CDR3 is CASSLDFDRGYGYTF. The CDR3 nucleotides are TGTGCCAGCAGCTTAGACTTCGACAGGGGCTATGGCTACACCTTC.

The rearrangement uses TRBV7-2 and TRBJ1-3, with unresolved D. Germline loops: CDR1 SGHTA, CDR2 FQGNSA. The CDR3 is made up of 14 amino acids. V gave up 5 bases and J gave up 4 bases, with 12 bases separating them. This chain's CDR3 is CASSPQRAGNTIYF. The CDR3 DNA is TGTGCCAGCAGCCCTCAGCGGGCGGGAAACACCATATATTTT.

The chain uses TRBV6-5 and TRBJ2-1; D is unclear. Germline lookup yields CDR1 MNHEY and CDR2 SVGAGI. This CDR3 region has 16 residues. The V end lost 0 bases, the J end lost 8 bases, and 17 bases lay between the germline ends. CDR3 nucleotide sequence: TGTGCCAGCAGTTACTCCTTTTTGGGCCCGTCTGATGAGCAGTTCTTC. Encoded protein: CASSYSFLGPSDEQFF.